These 22 T cell receptor beta chains came from one sample sequenced in a study of patients and donors after allogeneic stem cell transplantation (TCRdb year 2020). Library generation was performed with RT-PCR. Sequencing used a NextSeq 550. Using fastp at Q25 and MiXCR, TCRdb reprocessed the public reads and kept productive beta chains. Rows merge per CDR3 protein into single entries with the most common DNA and genes. Present in this sample are approximately 250,000 distinct CDR3 sequences, 13% to 15% of which were seen just once. The ten top clones hold 11% of the sample. The sequencing input was blood, either unsorted or a sorted T cell fraction (not recorded which). The receptors were sampled from a human donor who was either an allogeneic HSCT recipient or a stem cell or donor lymphocyte infusion donor (not recorded which). It is not recorded whose cells these are; they may come from a transplant donor.

The chain carries TRBV6-5 and TRBJ1-2; 11 bases line up with TRBD1. This CDR3 spans 17 amino acids. Looked up from germline, CDR1 is MNHEY and CDR2 is SVGAGI. Germline trimming cut 3 bases from V and 1 base from J; bases unmatched to any gene: 7. CDR3 sequence reads: CASSYLRTGGLNYGYTF. Written as DNA, the CDR3 is TGTGCCAGCAGTTATTTGCGGACAGGGGGCCTTAACTATGGCTACACCTTC.

The chain uses TRBV28 and TRBJ2-7; no firm D call. The V gene lost 4 bases and the J gene lost 2 bases, with 12 bases spanning the gap. CDR1 and CDR2 (germline): MDHEN, SYDVKM. There are 14 residues in the CDR3. The CDR3 loop is CASSSPGQAYEQYF. The DNA for the CDR3 is TGTGCCAGCAGTTCCCCCGGGCAAGCCTACGAGCAGTACTTC.

The chain employs TRBV6-2 or TRBV6-3 and TRBJ2-3, with 8 bases fitting TRBD2. Germline CDR1 and CDR2: MNHEY and SVGEGT. V was pared by 1 base and J by 0 bases, with 3 bases of the junction left unmatched. The CDR3 contains 16 residues. This chain's CDR3 is CASSYFASGSTDTQYF. For the CDR3, the DNA is TGTGCCAGCAGTTACTTCGCTAGCGGGAGCACAGATACGCAGTATTTT.

The V and J genes are TRBV5-1 and TRBJ1-3, with a possible D match to TRBD1 (5 bases). V shed 7 bases and J shed 0 bases, with 11 bases lying between them. This CDR3 contains 14 residues. In germline, CDR1 is SGHRS, CDR2 YFSETQ. In DNA form, the CDR3 reads TGCGCCAGCGGAGAGGGGAACTCTGGAAACACCATATATTTT. Translation: CASGEGNSGNTIYF.

This clonotype was recorded many times. The chain couples TRBV10-2 to TRBJ2-3; D is ambiguous. In germline, CDR1 is WSHSY, CDR2 SAAADI. Deletions cut 6 bases from V and 2 bases from J, with 9 bases between. The CDR3 is 13 residues long. The CDR3 DNA sequence: TGCGCCAGCAGGGCTGCCGTCACAGATACGCAGTATTTT. This codes for CASRAAVTDTQYF.

The V call is TRBV7-3, the J call TRBJ2-2; 8 positions match TRBD2. This CDR3 has 15 amino acids. J lost 6 bases, V lost 4 bases, and 7 bases had no gene match. CDR1 and CDR2 (germline): SGHTA, FQGTGA. The CDR3 coding sequence is TGTGCCAGCAGCTCGGTTAGCGGGAAGGCCGGGGAGCTGTTTTTT. This gives the protein CASSSVSGKAGELFF.

This clonotype was recorded a few times. The V call is TRBV20-1, the J call TRBJ1-1; TRBD1 matches 9 bases. Germline lookup yields CDR1 DFQATT and CDR2 SNEGSKA (reference sequence). Germline trimming cut 6 bases from V and 0 bases from J; bases unmatched to any gene: 8. This CDR3 is built from 15 residues. DNA for the CDR3: TGCAGTGCCCACGACAGGGGGAGAATGAACACTGAAGCTTTCTTT. Translating gives CSAHDRGRMNTEAFF.

The chain carries TRBV20-1 and TRBJ2-5, with TRBD1 matching 7 bases. After removal of 6 bases from V and 5 bases from J, the junction contained 15 bases not matched to a gene. The CDR3 consists of 15 residues. Germline V gene lookup returns CDR1 DFQATT and CDR2 SNEGSKA (reference sequence). CDR3 in amino acids: CSAMNPGTAGETQYF. The CDR3, as DNA: TGCAGTGCGATGAACCCCGGGACAGCTGGCGAGACCCAGTACTTC.

This clonotype was seen ten or more times. The chain couples TRBV11-2 to TRBJ2-3; 12 bases match TRBD2. Germline V lookup: CDR1 SGHAT, CDR2 FQNNGV. This CDR3 spans 19 amino acids. The V segment lost 3 bases and the J segment 0 bases; nucleotides outside the gene matches: 10. The CDR3 coding sequence is TGTGCCAGCAGCTTGATAGGGGGACTAGCGGGCCGCAGCACAGATACGCAGTATTTT. Translating gives CASSLIGGLAGRSTDTQYF.

V usage is TRBV19 and J usage is TRBJ2-5; the match to TRBD1 covers 7 bases. Trimming removed 6 bases from V and 5 bases from J; junction bases left unmatched: 12. Looked up from germline, CDR1 is LNHDA and CDR2 is SQIVND (reference sequence). The CDR3 consists of 15 residues. The CDR3: CASSSETGFGETQYF. The DNA for the CDR3 is TGTGCCAGTAGCTCCGAGACAGGGTTCGGCGAGACCCAGTACTTC.

J is TRBJ2-7 and V is TRBV6-5; no definite D call. Germline CDR1 MNHEY, CDR2 SVGAGI. The ends were cut back, 2 bases at V and 5 bases at J, with 16 bases in the middle. CDR3 length: 15 amino acids. The CDR3 sequence: CASSYTYLGLNEQYF. CDR3 bases: TGTGCCAGCAGTTACACCTATTTAGGGCTTAACGAGCAGTACTTC.

This clonotype is medium-sized. The chain employs TRBV7-8 and TRBJ1-6, with no clear D. Trimming shortened V by 5 bases and J by 10 bases, and 12 bases separated the two germline ends. The CDR3 runs to 13 residues. Germline assignment: CDR1 SGHVS and CDR2 FQNEAQ. In DNA form, the CDR3 reads TGTGCCAGCAGCGCGACCGGGGAGTCACCCCTCCACTTT. Translation gives CASSATGESPLHF.

V usage is TRBV11-1 and J usage is TRBJ2-6; D may correspond to TRBD1 or TRBD2 (5 bases each). Germline values: CDR1 SGHAT, CDR2 FQDESV (reference sequence). The V end lost 2 bases, the J end lost 0 bases, and 14 bases lay between the germline ends. This CDR3 contains 18 residues. The CDR3, as DNA: TGTGCCAGCAGCTTATCGGGACGGAAAAGCTCTGGGGCCAACGTCCTGACTTTC. This codes for CASSLSGRKSSGANVLTF.

The rearrangement joins TRBV7-6 to TRBJ2-5; D could derive from TRBD1 or TRBD2 (5 bases each). The ends were cut back, 5 bases at V and 2 bases at J, with 9 bases in the middle. The CDR3 extends over 13 amino acids. Germline V gene data show CDR1 as SGHVS and CDR2 as FNYEAQ. CDR3 sequence reads: CASSRDPQETQYF. CDR3 nucleotides: TGTGCCAGCAGCCGGGACCCGCAAGAGACCCAGTACTTC.

This clonotype was observed a handful of times. The chain combines TRBV3-1 with TRBJ1-6; 7 positions match TRBD1. Losses at the gene ends were 4 bases for V and 7 bases for J; bases not matched to a gene: 7. The germline V gene encodes CDR1 LGHDT and CDR2 YNNKEL (reference sequence). CDR3 size: 15 residues. The CDR3 DNA follows: TGTGCCAGCAGCCCCCGACAGGGATTAAATTCACCCCTCCACTTT. Translating it yields CASSPRQGLNSPLHF.

This sequence joins TRBV29-1 and TRBJ1-6, with a tentative D call TRBD1 (6 bases). Germline assignment: CDR1 SQVTM and CDR2 ANQGSEA. This CDR3 region has 17 residues. Trimming cost V 8 bases and J 0 bases, with 20 bases left between them. CDR3 nucleotides: TGCAGCCCGGTCCGGGACAATACGAGCTCCTATAATTCACCCCTCCACTTT. This gives the protein CSPVRDNTSSYNSPLHF.

This clonotype was counted many times. The chain employs TRBV20-1 and TRBJ2-7; TRBD2 matches at 7 bases. This CDR3 has 13 residues. The ends lost 3 bases at V and 0 bases at J; junction bases unmatched: 2. Germline CDR1 DFQATT, CDR2 SNEGSKA (reference sequence). In nucleotides, the CDR3 is TGCAGTGCTAGTGGGACTAACTCCTACGAGCAGTACTTC. This gives the protein CSASGTNSYEQYF.

V and J are TRBV5-6 and TRBJ2-1, with 7 positions matching TRBD1. Germline V gives CDR1 SGHDT, CDR2 YYEEEE. The CDR3 length is 15 residues. Trimming removed 2 bases from V and 5 bases from J; junction bases left unmatched: 7. CDR3 DNA sequence: TGTGCCAGCAGCTTACCGGGACAGAAACACAATGAGCAGTTCTTC. This sequence encodes CASSLPGQKHNEQFF.

This clonotype has just a few counts. This rearrangement joins TRBV6-2 or TRBV6-3 to TRBJ2-1; 9 bases are a match to TRBD1. The CDR3 loop spans 16 amino acids. Trimming cost V 2 bases and J 4 bases; bases outside gene matches: 6. Germline CDR1 MNHEY, CDR2 SVGEGT. CDR3 bases: TGTGCCAGCAGTTACGAAAGGACAGGGGTTTACAATGAGCAGTTCTTC. Translated: CASSYERTGVYNEQFF.

This clonotype was found a few times. The chain has TRBV11-2 and TRBJ2-5; 8 nucleotides line up with TRBD2. The V and J ends lost 0 bases and 5 bases, in that order; junction bases with no gene match: 14. In germline, CDR1 is SGHAT, CDR2 FQNNGV. The CDR3 loop spans 18 amino acids. CDR3 amino acids: CASSLDKLADPLGETQYF. The CDR3, as DNA: TGTGCCAGCAGCTTAGATAAACTAGCGGACCCCCTCGGGGAGACCCAGTACTTC.

This clonotype was recorded many times. CDR3 nucleotides: TGCAGCGTTTTCGGGGGAATTCACACCGGGGAGCTGTTTTTT. Amino acid sequence: CSVFGGIHTGELFF. V usage is TRBV29-1 and J usage is TRBJ2-2, with D possibly TRBD2 on 6 matching bases. The V gene lost 5 bases and the J gene lost 3 bases, with 13 bases spanning the gap. Looked up from germline, CDR1 is SQVTM and CDR2 is ANQGSEA. The CDR3 is 14 amino acids.

This clonotype was recorded at least ten times. This chain uses TRBV19 with TRBJ1-2; TRBD1 matches at 7 bases. Germline loops: CDR1 LNHDA, CDR2 SQIVND (reference sequence). This CDR3 spans 13 amino acids. The J segment lost 4 bases and the V segment lost 6 bases, leaving 5 bases of the junction unmatched. Here the CDR3 reads CASRRGQIYGYTF. CDR3 nucleotides: TGTGCCAGTAGACGGGGACAGATCTATGGCTACACCTTC.